This T cell receptor beta chain originates from a study of T cells in Graves' hyperthyroidism and ophthalmopathy. General study findings and limits: Blood shared most expanded thyroid clonotypes above 0.001.

Notes on this clonotype: Its antigen remains unknown.

The length of the CDR3 is 16 residues. Germline CDR1 and CDR2: DFQATT and SNEGSKA (reference sequence). Trimming at V came to 6 bases and at J to 4 bases, leaving 13 bases not matched to a gene. Authors of the study amplified TCR beta CDR3 regions from RNA transcripts. The HTBI primer set served for first-round RT-PCR of the TCR CDR3. In TCRdb, the multiplex PCR reads were re-called with MiXCR into one record per CDR3 protein. The sample yields 250,000 to 300,000 distinct CDR3 sequences, roughly 15% seen once. This sample holds PBMCs from roughly 10 ml fresh peripheral blood. Sequences were obtained from blood. The TCR sequence derives from a woman aged 45-60 years with Graves' hyperthyroidism that later progressed to Graves' ophthalmopathy. This chain links TRBV20-1 with TRBJ2-3; 10 bases line up with TRBD2. DNA of the CDR3: TGCAGTGCCCCCCCCGCTAGCGGGAGTGGGGCAGATACGCAGTATTTT. Translation: CSAPPASGSGADTQYF.